This TCR beta chain is drawn from a study of OX40 agonist ivuxolimab in advanced cancers. There are 15 residues in the CDR3. V was shortened by 3 bases and J by 3 bases, with 11 bases between the two germline ends. Germline lookup yields CDR1 MGHRA and CDR2 YSYEKL. This table comes from immunoSEQ multiplex PCR, and its TCRdb copy is limited to in-frame clones, with some not included. The sample lists some 86,000 clones, 80% to 95% occurring once. This material consisted of CD4+ or CD8+ T cells sorted from blood, taken in a trial of the OX40 agonist ivuxolimab. The source is an adult with an advanced solid tumor such as melanoma, head and neck, liver or kidney cancer. This sequence joins TRBV4-1 and TRBJ2-2, with D perhaps TRBD2 (5 bases). The CDR3 DNA follows: TGCGCCAGCAGCCAGCTAGGACTCCACACCGGGGAGCTGTTTTTT. Translating gives CASSQLGLHTGELFF.